Following are 9 T cell receptor beta chains from one sample sequenced in a study of cytomegalovirus exposure and HLA in healthy donors. The primer mix had 60 Vbeta and 13 Jbeta primers. Generated by immunoSEQ multiplex PCR, the TCRdb table keeps only in-frame clones and is missing some. This table has about 140,000 clones, 70% to 75% appearing once. The sample was PBMCs. These receptors all come from a woman in her twenties or thirties in good health and CMV-seronegative.

The rearrangement uses TRBV2 and TRBJ2-1, with D unclear. This CDR3 is 14 amino acids long. Germline CDR1 is SNHLY and CDR2 is FYNNEI. Trimming cost V 7 bases and J 0 bases, with 10 bases left between them. The CDR3 DNA sequence: TGTGCCAGCAACCCAGCGAGCTCCTACAATGAGCAGTTCTTC. It encodes CASNPASSYNEQFF.

In the case of this clone: Compared with germline, one end of the junction differs, possibly owing to a read error. The V gene is TRBV9, the J gene TRBJ1-1, with D perhaps matching TRBD1 (5 bases). The CDR3 has 17 residues. Germline V gives CDR1 SGDLS, CDR2 YYNGEE. CDR3 region: CVSSVEGQVFGNTEAFF. Here the CDR3 DNA reads TGTGTCAGCAGCGTAGAGGGGCAGGTCTTCGGGAACACTGAAGCTTTCTTT.

The chain couples TRBV28 to TRBJ2-5, with D possibly being TRBD2 (6 bases). V shed 6 bases and J shed 9 bases, with 14 bases lying between them. The CDR3 length is 12 residues. Germline V CDR1 and CDR2: MDHEN, SYDVKM. In DNA, the CDR3 is TGTGCCAGCAGCCCCCCCGGGGGAGCCCAGTACTTC. Its protein product is CASSPPGGAQYF.

This chain links TRBV19 with TRBJ1-4; 8 nucleotides match TRBD1. Per germline, CDR1 LNHDA and CDR2 SQIVND (reference sequence). There are 16 residues in the CDR3. Trimming at V came to 5 bases and at J to 4 bases, leaving 9 bases not matched to a gene. CDR3 nucleotide sequence: TGTGCCAGTAGTCCAGTTGAGACAGGGGATAATGAAAAACTGTTTTTT. Translating gives CASSPVETGDNEKLFF.

This clone was found a few times. The V gene is TRBV28, the J gene TRBJ2-4; 10 positions match TRBD1. Unmatched junction bases numbered 10, after V lost 3 bases and J lost 5 bases. Germline-derived CDR1 and CDR2 are MDHEN and SYDVKM. This CDR3 region has 17 residues. CDR3 in amino acids: CASSLLGTGVFENIQYF. Written as DNA, the CDR3 is TGTGCCAGCAGTTTGCTCGGGACAGGGGTTTTCGAAAACATTCAGTACTTC.

This chain uses TRBV18 with TRBJ2-2, with TRBD1 as a possible D gene (5 bases). There are 15 residues in the CDR3. The germline CDR1 and CDR2 sequences are KGHSH and LQKENI. V was trimmed by 3 bases and J by 2 bases, leaving 10 bases between them. The CDR3 DNA sequence: TGTGCCAGCTCACCCCAGACAGATAACACCGGGGAGCTGTTTTTT. Translated: CASSPQTDNTGELFF. The full variable domain, with the rest looked up from reference TRBV18 and TRBJ2-2, is NAGVMQNPRHLVRRRGQEARLRCSPMKGHSHVYWYRQLPEEGLKFMVYLQKENIIDESGMPKERFSAEFPKEGPSILRIQQVVRGDSAAYFCASSPQTDNTGELFFGEGSRLTVL.

The chain recombines TRBV9 with TRBJ2-1; TRBD2 matches at 7 bases. Germline lookup yields CDR1 SGDLS and CDR2 YYNGEE. The CDR3 is made up of 15 amino acids. Losses at the gene ends were 5 bases for V and 3 bases for J; bases not matched to a gene: 8. Here the CDR3 reads CASSSAGDHYNEQFF. CDR3 DNA sequence: TGTGCCAGCAGTTCCGCGGGGGACCACTACAATGAGCAGTTCTTC.

CDR3 amino acids: CASSVVFTGELFF. The CDR3 bases are TGTGCCAGCAGTGTAGTTTTCACCGGGGAGCTGTTTTTT. This chain links TRBV6-1 with TRBJ2-2; D unresolved. Germline values: CDR1 MNHNS, CDR2 SASEGT. There are 13 residues in the CDR3. The V end lost 4 bases, the J end lost 4 bases, and 7 bases lay between the germline ends.

The chain has TRBV5-1 and TRBJ1-2; weak D call: TRBD1 (5 bases). From germline, CDR1 is SGHRS and CDR2 YFSETQ. The V end lost 4 bases, the J end lost 3 bases, and 16 bases lay between the germline ends. CDR3 size: 15 residues. CDR3 protein: CASSPGHSLDYGYTF. CDR3 DNA: TGCGCCAGCAGCCCAGGACACTCTTTGGACTATGGCTACACCTTC.